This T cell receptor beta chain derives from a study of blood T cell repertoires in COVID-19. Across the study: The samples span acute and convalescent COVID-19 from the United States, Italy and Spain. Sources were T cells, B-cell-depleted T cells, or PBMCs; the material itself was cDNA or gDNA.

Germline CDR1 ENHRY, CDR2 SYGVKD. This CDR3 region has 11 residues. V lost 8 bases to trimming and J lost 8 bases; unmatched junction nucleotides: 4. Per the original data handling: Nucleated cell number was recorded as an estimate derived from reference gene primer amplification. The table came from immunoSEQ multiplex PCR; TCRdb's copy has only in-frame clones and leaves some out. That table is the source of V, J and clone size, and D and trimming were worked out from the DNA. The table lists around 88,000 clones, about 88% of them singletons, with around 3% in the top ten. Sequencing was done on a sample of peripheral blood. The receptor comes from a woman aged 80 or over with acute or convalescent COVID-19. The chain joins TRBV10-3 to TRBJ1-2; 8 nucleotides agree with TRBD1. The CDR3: CAIGQGGGYTF. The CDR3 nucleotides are TGTGCCATCGGACAGGGCGGGGGCTACACCTTC.